The 6 T cell receptor beta chains below come from one sample, sequenced in a study of T cell clonality in common variable immunodeficiency. Study findings and constraints: In common variable immunodeficiency, TCR beta chains reportedly carried fewer deletions and N-nucleotide insertions.

The antigens these receptors bind are not known. Generated by immunoSEQ multiplex PCR, the TCRdb table keeps only in-frame clones and is missing some. This sample shows some 16,000 clones and no singletons; 12% to 15% rests with the ten largest. Input material: peripheral blood mononuclear cells. The origin of the receptors is a human donor with common variable immunodeficiency.

Only a few counts were recorded for this clone. Read data end 3 residues before the CDR3 end; the end is taken from the germline J gene. The chain employs TRBV7-9 and TRBJ2-1, with 8 bases matching TRBD1. V dropped 5 bases and J dropped 7; count of bases not matched to a gene: 7. Germline V lookup: CDR1 SEHNR, CDR2 FQNEAQ (reference sequence). The CDR3 totals 14 residues. Partial CDR3 DNA: TGTGCCAGCAGCCCCGACAGGGGATGGAATGAG. It yields the protein CASSPDRGWNE. The whole CDR3 reads CASSPDRGWNEQFF.

There are a few counts of this clone. CDR3 bases read: TGTGCCAGCAGTTACGGACTAGCGGGCAACACCGGGGAG. It is translated as CASSYGLAGNTGE. The entire CDR3 protein reads CASSYGLAGNTGELFF. The rearrangement links TRBV6-2 or TRBV6-3 to TRBJ2-2; 11 nucleotides align to TRBD2. Read coverage stops 3 residues before the CDR3 terminus; the germline J gene supplies the remainder. After removal of 2 bases from V and 2 bases from J, the junction contained 1 base not matched to a gene. Germline values: CDR1 MNHEY, CDR2 SVGEGT. The CDR3 covers 16 residues.

A note on this clone: The read halts 3 residues ahead of the CDR3 end, with the missing end drawn from the germline J gene. This chain uses TRBV7-2 with TRBJ2-3; TRBD1 aligns across 7 bases. The J segment lost 4 bases and the V segment lost 7 bases, leaving 8 bases of the junction unmatched. The CDR3 sequence is 14 residues long. CDR1 SGHTA and CDR2 FQGNSA come from the germline V gene. This CDR3 reads CASKPGRGSDTQYF. The CDR3 DNA, read in part, is TGTGCCAGCAAGCCGGGCAGGGGGTCAGATACG.

On this clone itself: Sequencing ends 3 residues short of the CDR3 end; the germline J gene provides the rest. The chain recombines TRBV2 with TRBJ2-4; D is possibly TRBD2 (5 bases). CDR1 is SNHLY and CDR2 is FYNNEI in the germline V gene. The CDR3 consists of 16 residues. V gave up 6 bases and J gave up 0 bases, with 15 bases separating them. Partial CDR3 DNA: TGTGCCAGCAGCCGGAGGCGGGCGCTAGCCAAAAACATT. Translation: CASSRRRALAKNI. The complete CDR3 reads CASSRRRALAKNIQYF.

This clone was seen only a few times. The CDR3 extends 3 residues past the end of the read, so its final part is completed from the germline J gene. The sample contains more than one DNA sequence encoding this CDR3. This rearrangement joins TRBV2 to TRBJ1-2; 8 bases match TRBD1. Germline lookup yields CDR1 SNHLY and CDR2 FYNNEI. V shed 4 bases, J shed 6 bases, and the junction held 7 bases outside the gene matches. The CDR3 covers 14 residues. This CDR3 is CASSVGQGRDGYTF. The CDR3 bases that were read are TGTGCCAGCAGTGTCGGACAGGGTCGGGATGGC.

This clone appeared a few times. The read gets to within 3 residues of the CDR3 end, and the germline J gene fills in the rest. V is TRBV19 and J is TRBJ2-3; D gene uncertain. CDR3 size: 13 residues. Germline V gene sequence: CDR1 LNHDA, CDR2 SQIVND (reference sequence). Deletions cut 5 bases from V and 1 base from J, with 7 bases between. The covered CDR3 bases are TGTGCCAGTAGTCCCCAGGGCACAGATACG. Its protein is CASSPQGTDT. From start to end, the CDR3 is CASSPQGTDTQYF. The full variable domain, with the rest looked up from reference TRBV19 and TRBJ2-3, is DGGITQSPKYLFRKEGQNVTLSCEQNLNHDAMYWYRQDPGQGLRLIYYSQIVNDFQKGDIAEGYSVSREKKESFPLTVTSAQKNPTAFYLCASSPQGTDTQYFGPGTRLTVL.